What follows are 32 T cell receptor beta chains derived from one specimen sequenced in a study of T cells in Graves' hyperthyroidism and ophthalmopathy. The TCR beta CDR3 regions underwent amplification using RNA transcripts as the source. With the HTBI primer set, the TCR CDR3 went through a first round of RT-PCR. TCRdb itself ran the multiplex PCR reads through MiXCR, one entry per CDR3 protein. In the table there are more than 500,000 distinct CDR3 sequences, 16% of which are singletons. Sequenced input: blood. Every receptor here comes from a woman aged 25 to 39 with Graves' ophthalmopathy.

This clonotype was picked up a small number of times. This chain links TRBV12-3 or TRBV12-4 with TRBJ1-4, with TRBD1 matching 8 bases. V shed 6 bases, J shed 1 base, and the junction held 4 bases outside the gene matches. This CDR3 has 15 amino acids. This CDR3 is CASRLDRGTNEKLFF. In nucleotides, the CDR3 is TGTGCCAGCAGACTCGACAGGGGAACTAATGAAAAACTGTTTTTT.

The chain recombines TRBV28 with TRBJ1-2; D uncertain. Germline V gene lookup returns CDR1 MDHEN and CDR2 SYDVKM. Trimming shortened V by 7 bases and J by 3 bases, and 9 bases separated the two germline ends. The CDR3 totals 12 residues. The CDR3 sequence: CASKTTDYGYTF. The CDR3 region has the DNA TGTGCCAGCAAAACCACGGACTATGGCTACACCTTC.

This clonotype was picked up many times. This chain uses TRBV2 with TRBJ1-1; TRBD1 matches at 7 bases. The CDR3 consists of 14 residues. Germline assignment: CDR1 SNHLY and CDR2 FYNNEI. The junction had 7 bases not matched to a gene; V was cut back by 8 bases and J by 1 base. In DNA, the CDR3 is TGTGCCAGCGGGGGGGACAGTGGGAACACTGAAGCTTTCTTT. This translates into CASGGDSGNTEAFF.

This clonotype appeared a few times. The rearrangement links TRBV5-1 to TRBJ2-1; a possible D gene is TRBD2 (5 bases). The CDR3 totals 16 residues. Germline V CDR1 and CDR2: SGHRS, YFSETQ. V gave up 0 bases and J gave up 7 bases, with 17 bases separating them. CDR3 sequence reads: CASSLASWLAGNEQFF. In DNA form, the CDR3 reads TGCGCCAGCAGCTTGGCCTCCTGGCTAGCTGGGAATGAGCAGTTCTTC.

The chain uses TRBV6-2 or TRBV6-3 and TRBJ2-7; D might be TRBD1 (5 bases). Trimming took 8 bases from V and 2 from J, leaving 10 bases between them. The CDR3 runs 12 residues. Germline values: CDR1 MNHEY, CDR2 SVGEGT. For the CDR3, the DNA is TGTGCCAGCGGGGCTTCTGCCTACGAGCAGTACTTC. As protein: CASGASAYEQYF.

This clonotype was recorded many times. J is TRBJ2-1 and V is TRBV2, with a possible D match to TRBD2 (7 bases). The CDR3 has 14 amino acids. V was pared by 6 bases and J by 3 bases, with 12 bases between. Germline CDR1 reads SNHLY; CDR2 reads FYNNEI. DNA of the CDR3: TGTGCCAGCAGGGGAGGGGGTCTCTACAATGAGCAGTTCTTC. This gives the protein CASRGGGLYNEQFF.

The genes are TRBV19 and TRBJ2-5; D ambiguous. Trimming stripped 6 bases from V and 2 bases from J, with 10 bases between. Germline-derived CDR1 and CDR2 are LNHDA and SQIVND (reference sequence). The CDR3 has 13 residues. Written as DNA, the CDR3 is TGTGCCAGTAGGTCGATTGAACAAGAGACCCAGTACTTC. Translated: CASRSIEQETQYF.

In DNA, the CDR3 is TGTGCCAGCAATTCCTTGAAGGGAGGGCCCTACAATGAGCAGTTCTTC. It yields the protein CASNSLKGGPYNEQFF. This chain joins TRBV28 and TRBJ2-1, with TRBD2 identical over 7 bases. Trimming took 7 bases from V and 2 from J; bases not matched to a gene: 11. CDR1 is MDHEN and CDR2 is SYDVKM in the germline V gene. The CDR3 is 16 residues long.

The sample holds many counts of this clonotype. The genes are TRBV7-2 and TRBJ2-1; TRBD2 agrees at 10 bases. CDR3 length equals 15 residues. The ends lost 5 bases at V and 7 bases at J; junction bases unmatched: 8. Per the germline V gene, CDR1 is SGHTA and CDR2 is FQGNSA. The DNA of the CDR3 is TGTGCCAGCAGCGCAGCGGGAGGGTCGTGGAATGAGCAGTTCTTC. Residues: CASSAAGGSWNEQFF. The entire variable domain, with the rest obtained from reference TRBV7-2 and TRBJ2-1, is as follows: GAGVSQSPSNKVTEKGKDVELRCDPISGHTALYWYRQSLGQGLEFLIYFQGNSAPDKSGLPSDRFSAERTGGSVSTLTIQRTQQEDSAVYLCASSAAGGSWNEQFFGPGTRLTVL.

Regarding this clonotype: A much larger clone lies one base from this, so it may be a read error. V and J are TRBV20-1 and TRBJ2-7; 7 bases line up with TRBD1. Germline loops: CDR1 DFQATT, CDR2 SNEGSKA (reference sequence). CDR3 size: 12 residues. The CDR3 reads CSVETGIRGQYF. The DNA for the CDR3 is TGCAGCGTAGAGACAGGGATTCGAGGGCAGTACTTC.

The chain has TRBV27 and TRBJ2-3; 7 bases fit TRBD2. Germline V gene lookup returns CDR1 MNHEY and CDR2 SMNVEV (reference sequence). The CDR3 length is 17 residues. V was clipped by 3 bases and J by 0 bases; unmatched bases: 9. CDR3 loop: CASSFLRTSASTDTQYF. The CDR3 DNA is TGTGCCAGCAGTTTCCTTCGCACTAGCGCCAGCACAGATACGCAGTATTTT.

About this clonotype: Given a much more abundant clone one base away, this may be a read error. The gene calls are TRBV15 and TRBJ2-1; 9 bases map to TRBD2. This CDR3 spans 16 amino acids. The germline V gene encodes CDR1 LNHNV and CDR2 YYDKDF (reference sequence). The CDR3 nucleotides are TGTGCCGCCAGCAGGAGTGGCGGGAGGGCGGGGAATGAGCAGTTCTTC. Translating gives CAASRSGGRAGNEQFF.

The chain couples TRBV24-1 to TRBJ2-3, with TRBD1 identical over 10 bases. Per germline, CDR1 KGHDR and CDR2 SFDVKD. The CDR3 runs to 13 residues. V shed 5 bases and J 14 bases; nucleotides not matched to a gene: 9. The CDR3 DNA reads TGTGCCACCAGTGCCTCCGGGACAGGGGTCTGGTATTTT. Its translation: CATSASGTGVWYF.

The chain uses TRBV25-1 and TRBJ1-2, with D unclear. The V end lost 4 bases, the J end lost 3 bases, and 12 bases lay between the germline ends. Looked up from germline, CDR1 is MGHDK and CDR2 is SYGVNS. The CDR3 is made up of 14 amino acids. The CDR3 DNA sequence: TGTGCCAGCAGTGCACCGGGCCCGTACTATGGCTACACCTTC. This translates into CASSAPGPYYGYTF.

V and J are TRBV7-3 and TRBJ1-6, with D hard to call. The germline CDR1 and CDR2 sequences are SGHTA and FQGTGA. The CDR3 loop spans 13 amino acids. Trimming stripped 2 bases from V and 9 bases from J, with 8 bases between. In DNA form, the CDR3 reads TGTGCCAGCAGCTTAGGGTATCCTTCACCCCTCCACTTT. Translation: CASSLGYPSPLHF.

Ten or more counts support this clonotype. The rearrangement joins TRBV28 to TRBJ2-7; 7 bases agree with TRBD2. With V trimmed by 3 bases and J by 6 bases, 11 bases remained unmatched. This CDR3 has 15 residues. The V gene's germline CDR1 is MDHEN and CDR2 SYDVKM. In DNA, the CDR3 is TGTGCCAGCAGTTTTGGGCGGGAGTGGTCAGGCGAGCAGTACTTC. It encodes CASSFGREWSGEQYF.

This clonotype was seen only a few times. The chain is built from TRBV2 and TRBJ1-5; no clear D. The CDR3 consists of 15 residues. Trimming pared 4 bases from V and 3 bases from J, leaving 13 bases between. Germline CDR1 is SNHLY and CDR2 is FYNNEI. The CDR3 spells CASSGFSHFNQPQHF. The DNA for the CDR3 is TGTGCCAGCAGTGGGTTTTCGCACTTCAATCAGCCCCAGCATTTT. Complete variable domain (other parts from reference TRBV2 and TRBJ1-5): EPEVTQTPSHQVTQMGQEVILRCVPISNHLYFYWYRQILGQKVEFLVSFYNNEISEKSEIFDDQFSVERPDGSNFTLKIRSTKLEDSAMYFCASSGFSHFNQPQHFGDGTRLSIL.

The rearrangement uses TRBV6-1 and TRBJ2-7, with D possibly matching TRBD2 (6 bases). Looked up from germline, CDR1 is MNHNS and CDR2 is SASEGT. V lost 7 bases, J lost 1 base, and 20 bases lay in between. This CDR3 has 16 amino acids. In DNA, the CDR3 is TGTGCCAGCACTTCCCTGAGGGCGGGATATTCCTACGAGCAGTACTTC. It codes for CASTSLRAGYSYEQYF.

This clonotype showed up just a few times. The V gene is TRBV27, the J gene TRBJ2-2, with D tentatively TRBD2 (5 bases). This CDR3 has 14 residues. In germline, CDR1 is MNHEY, CDR2 SMNVEV (reference sequence). V gave up 2 bases and J gave up 7 bases, with 11 bases separating them. DNA of the CDR3: TGTGCCAGCAGTTTACGGACTTCTCTCGGGGAGCTGTTTTTT. This sequence encodes CASSLRTSLGELFF.

The table lists this clonotype with a few counts. Because the CDR3's place on the DNA is in doubt, the DNA is left out and the CDR3 is given as listed by TCRdb. J is TRBJ2-2 and V is TRBV5-5; the table's D call, TRBD2, has no DNA check behind it. The CDR3 spans 16 residues, counting both ends. Per the germline V gene, CDR1 is SGHKS and CDR2 is YYEKEE (reference sequence). Here the CDR3 reads CASSLTFGGDTGELFF.

Many counts were recorded for this clonotype. The rearrangement uses TRBV27 and TRBJ2-1; D remains unclear. Deletions cut 3 bases from V and 5 bases from J, with 11 bases between. The CDR3 totals 14 residues. Germline CDR1 and CDR2: MNHEY and SMNVEV (reference sequence). CDR3 residues: CASSFRDPDNEQFF. For the CDR3, the DNA is TGTGCCAGCAGTTTTCGAGACCCTGACAATGAGCAGTTCTTC.

This clonotype was observed a few times. The CDR3 reads CSGGDRTNTEAFF. CDR3 DNA: TGCAGCGGGGGGGACAGAACGAACACTGAAGCTTTCTTT. V and J are TRBV29-1 and TRBJ1-1, with 7 bases identical to TRBD1. After removal of 7 bases from V and 1 base from J, the junction contained 6 bases not matched to a gene. In germline, CDR1 is SQVTM, CDR2 ANQGSEA. The CDR3 runs 13 residues.

This clonotype occurred once. This chain joins TRBV24-1 and TRBJ2-7; D may be TRBD1 (6 bases). Germline-derived CDR1 and CDR2 are KGHDR and SFDVKD. The CDR3 runs to 14 residues. V was cut by 3 bases and J by 2 bases, with 10 bases left in between. The CDR3 region has the DNA TGTGCCACCAGTGATCCTGACAGGCCCTACGAGCAGTACTTC. Its translation: CATSDPDRPYEQYF.

The chain links TRBV7-2 to TRBJ2-7; D unclear. The CDR3 has 12 amino acids. Germline V gene lookup returns CDR1 SGHTA and CDR2 FQGNSA. The V and J ends lost 4 bases and 6 bases respectively, with 10 bases between them. In DNA, the CDR3 is TGTGCCAGCAGCTCCCCCTACTCCGAGCAGTACTTC. Its protein product is CASSSPYSEQYF. Together with reference TRBV7-2 and TRBJ2-7, the CDR3 gives the full variable domain: GAGVSQSPSNKVTEKGKDVELRCDPISGHTALYWYRQSLGQGLEFLIYFQGNSAPDKSGLPSDRFSAERTGGSVSTLTIQRTQQEDSAVYLCASSSPYSEQYFGPGTRLTVT.

V and J are TRBV28 and TRBJ1-3; TRBD1 matches at 7 bases. Germline lookup yields CDR1 MDHEN and CDR2 SYDVKM. The V and J ends lost 4 bases and 1 base, in that order; junction bases with no gene match: 1. The length of the CDR3 is 14 residues. CDR3 DNA sequence: TGTGCCAGCAGTTGGGGACAGTCTGGAAACACCATATATTTT. Translation: CASSWGQSGNTIYF.

In this sample, this clonotype turned up a few times. V is TRBV4-1 and J is TRBJ1-4; D uncertain. V was trimmed by 0 bases and J by 0 bases, leaving 2 bases between them. The CDR3 totals 14 residues. Per germline, CDR1 MGHRA and CDR2 YSYEKL. The CDR3 protein is CASSQEATNEKLFF. The CDR3, as DNA: TGCGCCAGCAGCCAAGAGGCAACTAATGAAAAACTGTTTTTT.

This chain uses TRBV29-1 with TRBJ2-2; 7 nucleotides align to TRBD2. V lost 6 bases and J lost 4; bases outside the gene matches: 11. The CDR3 contains 15 residues. Looked up from germline, CDR1 is SQVTM and CDR2 is ANQGSEA. CDR3 coding DNA: TGCAGCGTCGCTCCAATTGCGGGAGTCACCGGGGAGCTGTTTTTT. As protein: CSVAPIAGVTGELFF.

V is TRBV30 and J is TRBJ2-1, with 7 bases fitting TRBD2. The CDR3 is made up of 15 amino acids. Germline V gene lookup returns CDR1 GTSNPN and CDR2 SVGIG (reference sequence). The ends lost 4 bases at V and 5 bases at J; junction bases unmatched: 11. The CDR3 spells CAWTFRPAGNNEQFF. CDR3 sequence (DNA): TGTGCCTGGACCTTTAGACCAGCGGGGAACAATGAGCAGTTCTTC.

The chain recombines TRBV28 with TRBJ2-3; TRBD2 aligns across 7 bases. Germline values: CDR1 MDHEN, CDR2 SYDVKM. This CDR3 contains 15 residues. The ends lost 3 bases at V and 4 bases at J; junction bases unmatched: 7. CDR3 nucleotides: TGTGCCAGCAGTTTTGGCAGGGAGGGCTCAGATACGCAGTATTTT. It encodes CASSFGREGSDTQYF. The full variable domain, with the rest looked up from reference TRBV28 and TRBJ2-3, is DVKVTQSSRYLVKRTGEKVFLECVQDMDHENMFWYRQDPGLGLRLIYFSYDVKMKEKGDIPEGYSVSREKKERFSLILESASTNQTSMYLCASSFGREGSDTQYFGPGTRLTVL.

This clonotype was recorded many times. This rearrangement joins TRBV7-6 to TRBJ2-3; 7 positions agree with TRBD2. The CDR3 is made up of 17 amino acids. The V and J ends lost 0 bases and 2 bases, in that order; junction bases with no gene match: 8. Looked up from germline, CDR1 is SGHVS and CDR2 is FNYEAQ. In DNA, the CDR3 is TGTGCCAGCAGCTTAGCGGGAGGGCTCCTAACCACAGATACGCAGTATTTT. Translated: CASSLAGGLLTTDTQYF.

Points on this clonotype: This may be a read error: a much more frequent sequence differs by one nucleotide. The chain uses TRBV6-2 or TRBV6-3 and TRBJ1-5; 7 bases map to TRBD1. The CDR3 sequence is 14 residues long. Germline V gene data show CDR1 as MNHEY and CDR2 as SVGEGT. DNA of the CDR3: TGTGCCAGCAACTCAGGGGGAAACAATCAGTCCCAGCATTTT. Translation gives CASNSGGNNQSQHF.

This clonotype was picked up a small number of times. The chain uses TRBV6-2 or TRBV6-3 and TRBJ2-1; 13 bases line up with TRBD2. CDR1 MNHEY and CDR2 SVGEGT come from the germline V gene. This CDR3 spans 19 amino acids. V dropped 4 bases and J dropped 8; count of bases not matched to a gene: 17. The CDR3 DNA is TGTGCCAGCAGTTCAGGGGTTCCCGGACTAGCGGGAGCGATCGATGAGCAGTTCTTC. Protein: CASSSGVPGLAGAIDEQFF.